A single sample is the source of the 31 T cell receptor beta chains below, sequenced in a study of regulatory T cells in long-lasting Graves disease. TCR beta libraries were built with iRepertoire HTBI primers and Arm-PCR of CDR3 regions. TCRdb reprocessed the multiplex PCR reads with MiXCR, giving one entry per CDR3 protein. The data show over 200,000 distinct CDR3 sequences, with 18% seen just once and 22% held by the top ten. The time point was: newly diagnosed GD, antithyroid drugs for less than 3 months. TCR sequences were obtained from RNA taken from PBMCs. The material was peripheral blood mononuclear cells (PBMCs), obtained at new diagnosis, from a patient treated with antithyroid drugs. These receptors were obtained from a female donor with Graves disease.

This clonotype was seen ten or more times. This chain links TRBV10-3 with TRBJ2-3, with 14 bases aligning to TRBD2. This CDR3 has 18 amino acids. The V gene end was trimmed by 6 bases and the J gene end by 0 bases; junction bases not matched to a gene: 8. CDR1 is ENHRY, CDR2 SYGVKD, per germline. CDR3 residues: CAISGTSGSQTSTDTQYF. In nucleotides, the CDR3 is TGTGCCATCAGCGGGACTAGCGGGAGCCAAACTAGCACAGATACGCAGTATTTT.

The table lists this clonotype with many counts. V gene TRBV12-3 or TRBV12-4 combines with J gene TRBJ1-5, with D maybe TRBD1 (6 bases). Trimming pared 1 base from V and 2 bases from J, leaving 9 bases between. The CDR3 extends over 15 amino acids. Written as DNA, the CDR3 is TGTGCCAGCAGTTTAGGGGGGCCCGGCAATCAGCCCCAGCATTTT. Protein sequence: CASSLGGPGNQPQHF.

This clonotype has a handful of counts. V and J are TRBV7-8 and TRBJ2-2; D unresolved. This CDR3 comprises 13 residues. Trimming took 4 bases from V and 6 from J, leaving 9 bases between them. Germline-derived CDR1 and CDR2 are SGHVS and FQNEAQ. The chain's CDR3 is CASSSDHPGELFF. CDR3 sequence (DNA): TGTGCCAGCAGCTCGGATCACCCCGGGGAGCTGTTTTTT.

This clonotype was recorded at least ten times. The V call is TRBV7-2, the J call TRBJ1-1; TRBD1 matches 9 bases. The CDR3 covers 15 residues. Trimming at V came to 4 bases and at J to 7 bases, leaving 10 bases not matched to a gene. Germline values: CDR1 SGHTA, CDR2 FQGNSA. For the CDR3, the DNA is TGTGCCAGCAGCTGGTCCACAGGGGGCGCAGGTGAAGCTTTCTTT. Translated: CASSWSTGGAGEAFF.

This clonotype was found many times. The J gene is TRBJ2-7, the V gene TRBV24-1; D ambiguous. V lost 7 bases, J lost 2 bases, and 23 bases lay in between. CDR3 size: 17 residues. From germline, CDR1 is KGHDR and CDR2 SFDVKD. CDR3 loop: CATRTPPGSLLTYEQYF. The CDR3 DNA reads TGTGCCACCAGGACCCCTCCGGGCAGTTTGTTAACCTACGAGCAGTACTTC.

This clonotype was counted at least ten times. Here the CDR3 reads CASGLVTGASNEQFF. The CDR3 nucleotides are TGTGCTAGTGGTTTGGTCACAGGGGCTAGCAATGAGCAGTTCTTC. The genes are TRBV12-5 and TRBJ2-1; 7 bases match TRBD1. The CDR3 is 15 amino acids. Germline CDR1 is LGHNT and CDR2 is FRNRAP. V was clipped by 0 bases and J by 6 bases; unmatched bases: 5.

This clonotype was recorded at least ten times. The chain recombines TRBV15 with TRBJ2-1, with 9 positions matching TRBD2. Per the germline V gene, CDR1 is LNHNV and CDR2 is YYDKDF (reference sequence). V lost 0 bases and J lost 7; bases outside the gene matches: 7. This CDR3 region has 16 residues. This CDR3 reads CATSRDHSGSENEQFF. The CDR3 DNA is TGTGCCACCAGCAGAGATCATAGCGGGAGTGAGAATGAGCAGTTCTTC.

This chain joins TRBV20-1 and TRBJ2-1; 7 nucleotides agree with TRBD2. Trimming at V came to 6 bases and at J to 0 bases, leaving 11 bases not matched to a gene. This CDR3 has 16 residues. Germline CDR1 reads DFQATT; CDR2 reads SNEGSKA (reference sequence). The CDR3 spells CSAPSPTSLSYNEQFF. CDR3 nucleotides: TGCAGTGCCCCCAGCCCGACTAGCCTCTCCTACAATGAGCAGTTCTTC.

This clonotype was counted a single time. Since a far larger clone is one base different, this is likely a read error. V and J are TRBV7-9 and TRBJ2-7, with D maybe TRBD2 (6 bases). Germline CDR1 SEHNR, CDR2 FQNEAQ (reference sequence). The CDR3 has 13 residues. V was pared by 7 bases and J by 5 bases, with 15 bases between. DNA of the CDR3: TGTGCCAGCAACCCAAGCGGGCCAGACGAGCAGTACTTC. Translated: CASNPSGPDEQYF.

This clonotype was recorded at least ten times. This sequence joins TRBV7-2 and TRBJ2-7; D tentatively fits TRBD1 or TRBD2 (6 bases each). In germline, CDR1 is SGHTA, CDR2 FQGNSA. Trimming stripped 1 base from V and 1 base from J, with 14 bases between. CDR3 length equals 16 residues. The CDR3 bases are TGTGCCAGCAGCTTAGGGGCTTGGGGGGCTTCCTACGAGCAGTACTTC. This gives the protein CASSLGAWGASYEQYF.

Ten or more counts support this clonotype. This rearrangement joins TRBV7-3 to TRBJ2-5; D unclear. Trimming cost V 0 bases and J 0 bases, with 2 bases left between them. This CDR3 contains 13 residues. Germline V gene data show CDR1 as SGHTA and CDR2 as FQGTGA. The CDR3 region is CASSLTNQETQYF. The CDR3 nucleotides read TGTGCCAGCAGCTTAACCAACCAAGAGACCCAGTACTTC.

The gene calls are TRBV20-1 and TRBJ1-1, with D maybe TRBD1 (5 bases). Germline V gene sequence: CDR1 DFQATT, CDR2 SNEGSKA (reference sequence). Trimming removed 2 bases at V and 4 bases at J, with 11 bases between. This CDR3 is built from 13 residues. The CDR3 nucleotides are TGCAGTGCTAGATCCAGGGATATCACTGAAGCTTTCTTT. Its protein is CSARSRDITEAFF.

Regarding this clonotype: With only one base between it and a far larger clone, this is likely a read error. CDR3 sequence reads: CASSREGRETQHF. CDR3 nucleotide sequence: TGTGCCAGCAGCCGGGAGGGGCGGGAGACCCAGCACTTC. The chain combines TRBV11-1 with TRBJ2-5, with 8 bases fitting TRBD2. Germline lookup yields CDR1 SGHAT and CDR2 FQDESV (reference sequence). The CDR3 contains 13 residues.

This clonotype came up many times. V usage is TRBV27 and J usage is TRBJ2-1, with a weak D call TRBD2 (7 bases). Between the trimmed V and J ends, which lost 4 bases and 9 bases, there was a span of 10 bases. This CDR3 has 12 residues. Per the germline V gene, CDR1 is MNHEY and CDR2 is SMNVEV (reference sequence). DNA of the CDR3: TGTGCCAGCAGTTCCGGGGGGCTTGAGCAGTTCTTC. Encoded protein: CASSSGGLEQFF.

This clonotype was seen at least ten times. The chain links TRBV4-1 to TRBJ1-4, with D uncertain. This CDR3 has 17 residues. The germline V and J ends were trimmed by 6 bases and 7 bases, with 24 bases remaining between them. CDR1 and CDR2 (germline): MGHRA, YSYEKL. The CDR3 protein is CASSKRTDRAQPEKLFF. DNA for the CDR3: TGCGCCAGCAGTAAAAGAACCGACCGGGCACAACCTGAAAAACTGTTTTTT.

Many counts were recorded for this clonotype. V usage is TRBV9 and J usage is TRBJ2-3; D remains ambiguous. The germline gives CDR1 SGDLS, CDR2 YYNGEE. This CDR3 is 12 amino acids long. With 5 bases removed from V and 4 bases from J, the gap between germline ends came to 8 bases. This CDR3 is CASSRRADTQYF. In nucleotides, the CDR3 is TGTGCCAGCAGTCGTAGGGCAGATACGCAGTATTTT. The full variable domain, in which reference TRBV9 and TRBJ2-3 provide the parts outside the CDR3, is DSGVTQTPKHLITATGQRVTLRCSPRSGDLSVYWYQQSLDQGLQFLIQYYNGEERAKGNILERFSAQQFPDLHSELNLSSLELGDSALYFCASSRRADTQYFGPGTRLTVL.

The sample holds many counts of this clonotype. Here the CDR3 reads CASSPSVGLAGSYEQYF. CDR3 in DNA: TGTGCCAGCAGCCCTAGTGTGGGACTAGCGGGGTCCTACGAGCAGTACTTC. The chain carries TRBV7-9 and TRBJ2-7; TRBD2 matches 13 bases. Losses at the gene ends were 5 bases for V and 1 base for J; bases not matched to a gene: 8. The CDR3 length is 17 residues. CDR1 and CDR2 (germline): SEHNR, FQNEAQ (reference sequence). The variable domain in full, with the rest retrieved from reference TRBV7-9 and TRBJ2-7, is DTGVSQNPRHKITKRGQNVTFRCDPISEHNRLYWYRQTLGQGPEFLTYFQNEAQLEKSRLLSDRFSAERPKGSFSTLEIQRTEQGDSAMYLCASSPSVGLAGSYEQYFGPGTRLTVT.

This clonotype has a count of ten or more. V usage is TRBV19 and J usage is TRBJ2-3; 9 bases fit TRBD2. The V gene's germline CDR1 is LNHDA and CDR2 SQIVND (reference sequence). This CDR3 has 15 residues. Trimming took 5 bases from V and 4 from J; bases not matched to a gene: 7. This CDR3 reads CASSLHSGSPDTQYF. For the CDR3, the DNA is TGTGCCAGTAGTCTTCATAGCGGGAGTCCAGATACGCAGTATTTT.

This clonotype was observed at least ten times. The junction departs from germline at one end; a sequencing error may be responsible. The V gene is TRBV7-2, the J gene TRBJ2-1; 8 nucleotides align to TRBD2. The CDR3 loop spans 15 amino acids. Germline CDR1 SGHTA, CDR2 FQGNSA. The chain's CDR3 is CASRMGTSPYNEQFF. DNA of the CDR3: TGCGCCAGCAGAATGGGGACTAGTCCCTACAATGAGCAGTTCTTC.

This clonotype came up many times. The chain carries TRBV6-2 or TRBV6-3 and TRBJ2-1; D remains ambiguous. V lost 6 bases, J lost 4 bases, and 10 bases lay in between. The CDR3 has 13 amino acids. Germline loops: CDR1 MNHEY, CDR2 SVGEGT. The CDR3 nucleotides read TGTGCCAGCAGATTCGACGCTTACAATGAGCAGTTCTTC. This codes for CASRFDAYNEQFF.

In its sample, this clonotype was seen many times. V usage is TRBV12-3 or TRBV12-4 and J usage is TRBJ2-7; TRBD1 might be the D (6 bases). The CDR3 contains 15 residues. V dropped 3 bases and J dropped 4 bases, with 16 bases sitting between them. CDR3 sequence reads: CASSFLAGASYEQYF. In DNA, the CDR3 is TGTGCCAGCAGTTTCTTGGCAGGGGCAAGTTACGAGCAGTACTTC.

With respect to this clonotype: A single base separates this from a much larger clone, so it may be a read error. The V call is TRBV9, the J call TRBJ2-1, with 12 nucleotides matching TRBD2. CDR1 and CDR2 from the germline V gene are SGDLS and YYNGEE. This CDR3 is 16 amino acids long. The CDR3 here is CVSSVGLAGGPHEQFF. CDR3 DNA: TGTGTCAGCAGCGTAGGGCTAGCGGGAGGGCCCCATGAGCAGTTCTTC.

Ten or more counts support this clonotype. V gene TRBV7-9 combines with J gene TRBJ2-3; D remains ambiguous. The germline V gene has CDR1 SEHNR and CDR2 FQNEAQ (reference sequence). Between the trimmed V and J ends, which lost 2 bases and 6 bases, there was a span of 18 bases. This CDR3 has 16 amino acids. This CDR3 reads CASSLFTTSGPDTQYF. The CDR3 region has the DNA TGTGCCAGCAGCTTATTCACTACCTCGGGTCCCGATACGCAGTATTTT.

This clonotype has ten or more counts. This rearrangement joins TRBV7-9 to TRBJ2-3; D is uncertain. CDR3 length: 12 amino acids. Trimming left V 5 bases short and J 2 bases short, with 5 bases between. From germline, CDR1 is SEHNR and CDR2 FQNEAQ (reference sequence). CDR3 sequence (DNA): TGTGCCAGCAGCAAATACACAGATACGCAGTATTTT. The encoded protein is CASSKYTDTQYF.

This clonotype was observed at least ten times. The chain uses TRBV7-2 and TRBJ2-1; D is unclear. CDR3 size: 15 residues. Germline V gene lookup returns CDR1 SGHTA and CDR2 FQGNSA. Trimming stripped 2 bases from V and 7 bases from J, with 15 bases between. For the CDR3, the DNA is TGTGCCAGCAGCTTACTCACACTCCCCACGAATGAGCAGTTCTTC. Its translation is CASSLLTLPTNEQFF.

This clonotype showed up many times. This chain joins TRBV5-4 and TRBJ2-7; no reliable D call. This CDR3 comprises 14 residues. The V gene's germline CDR1 is SGHNT and CDR2 YYREEE (reference sequence). The V gene lost 1 base and the J gene lost 2 bases, with 10 bases spanning the gap. CDR3 residues: CASSLFQAAYEQYF. CDR3 DNA: TGTGCCAGCAGCTTGTTTCAGGCAGCCTACGAGCAGTACTTC.

The J gene is TRBJ2-5, the V gene TRBV28; 8 bases are a match to TRBD1. The CDR3 loop spans 15 amino acids. With V trimmed by 2 bases and J by 0 bases, 2 bases remained unmatched. Germline loops: CDR1 MDHEN, CDR2 SYDVKM. The chain's CDR3 is CASSLRTGNQETQYF. The CDR3, as DNA: TGTGCCAGCAGTTTAAGGACAGGGAACCAAGAGACCCAGTACTTC.

This clonotype was picked up a small number of times. The chain carries TRBV10-1 and TRBJ1-2; D is perhaps TRBD1 (5 bases). The germline V gene has CDR1 WNHNN and CDR2 SYGVQD (reference sequence). V was pared by 2 bases and J by 5 bases, with 9 bases between. The CDR3 is 13 amino acids. The CDR3 loop reads CASSETAGYGYTF. CDR3 in DNA: TGCGCCAGCAGTGAGACGGCAGGGTATGGCTACACCTTC.

The sample holds many counts of this clonotype. The CDR3 DNA reads as TGTGCCAGCAGTCTACGGGCCATAGAAAAGAACACTGAAGCTTTCTTT. Translated, it gives CASSLRAIEKNTEAFF. V usage is TRBV11-3 and J usage is TRBJ1-1; D gene ambiguous. This CDR3 spans 16 amino acids. Germline V gene data show CDR1 as SGHNT and CDR2 as YENEEA. The V end lost 6 bases, the J end lost 1 base, and 18 bases lay between the germline ends.

This clonotype was picked up many times. J is TRBJ2-5 and V is TRBV6-1; 7 bases agree with TRBD1. V dropped 2 bases and J dropped 2; count of bases not matched to a gene: 5. Germline assignment: CDR1 MNHNS and CDR2 SASEGT. CDR3 size: 15 residues. This chain's CDR3 is CASSEQGVRQETQYF. CDR3 coding DNA: TGTGCCAGCAGTGAACAGGGGGTGAGGCAAGAGACCCAGTACTTC.

This clonotype was counted at least ten times. V gene TRBV29-1 combines with J gene TRBJ2-3, with 7 bases aligning to TRBD2. Germline loops: CDR1 SQVTM, CDR2 ANQGSEA. Trimming removed 3 bases from V and 0 bases from J; junction bases left unmatched: 3. The CDR3 extends over 14 amino acids. CDR3 in amino acids: CSVEAGASTDTQYF. The CDR3, as DNA: TGCAGCGTTGAGGCGGGAGCTAGCACAGATACGCAGTATTTT.